This TCR beta chain was captured by sequencing in a study of OX40 agonist ivuxolimab in advanced cancers. On the study more broadly: Ivuxolimab, an antibody acting as an agonist of OX40 (CD134), was used to treat patients.

The table came from immunoSEQ multiplex PCR; TCRdb's copy has only in-frame clones and leaves some out. The data contain over 35,000 clones, approximately 80% of them singletons. The germline V gene encodes CDR1 MNHEY and CDR2 SVGAGI. V lost 7 bases and J lost 7, with 17 bases in between. CDR3 length equals 14 residues. The TCR was taken from an adult with an advanced solid tumor such as melanoma, head and neck, liver or kidney cancer. V and J are TRBV6-5 and TRBJ2-1; D is perhaps TRBD1 or TRBD2 (5 bases each). The sample in question was CD4+ or CD8+ T cells sorted from blood, obtained in a trial of the OX40 agonist ivuxolimab. The CDR3 sequence is CASNRNGAGNEQFF. For the CDR3, the DNA is TGTGCCAGCAACCGGAATGGGGCGGGTAATGAGCAGTTCTTC.